The clone carrying this T cell receptor beta chain was counted once. The CDR3 has 15 amino acids. V was pared by 3 bases and J by 6 bases, with 14 bases between. Germline V lookup: CDR1 MDHEN, CDR2 SYDVKM. These data originate in a study of control samples from healthy donors and cancer patients. Profiling relied on immunoSEQ multiplex PCR, and the TCRdb table lists in-frame clones only, not all of them. Seen here are about 84,000 clones, around 83% observed once, and the top ten hold roughly 10%. The sequenced sample consisted of PBMCs. This receptor was obtained from a man aged 60 to 75 with head and neck cancer. V gene TRBV28 combines with J gene TRBJ1-4; D remains unclear. The DNA of the CDR3 is TGTGCCAGCAGTTTTGTATCTGGGGTGGATGAAAAACTGTTTTTT. It codes for CASSFVSGVDEKLFF.